This T cell receptor (beta chain) emerged from a study of CD8 T cells in Susac syndrome. Notes on the study in general: The number of individuals included in the study's TCR sequencing and HLA analysis was acknowledged as relatively small.

RNA, at roughly 0.45 to 1 ug, was reverse transcribed with random hexamers. Across 54 Vbeta and 13 Jbeta, immunoSEQ multiplex PCR amplified TCR beta CDR3. TCRdb processed the immunoSEQ multiplex PCR reads anew with MiXCR; each CDR3 protein has one entry. This sample has 350,000 to 550,000 distinct CDR3 sequences, with 85% to 90% found just once. CD8+ and CD4+ T cells circulating in blood were sequenced for TCR beta. Treatment-naive patients with stable or active relapsing-remitting disease served as multiple sclerosis controls. A remark on this clonotype: What it binds is unknown.

The clonotype originates from a human donor with multiple sclerosis. The sample comprised CD8+ T cells from PBMCs.

The CDR3 region has the DNA TGTGCCAGCAGCTCCATAGGGGGAAGTCGGGTGGGCACTGAAGCTTTCTTT. Translating gives CASSSIGGSRVGTEAFF. The chain recombines TRBV7-9 with TRBJ1-1; possibly TRBD1 for D (6 bases). From germline, CDR1 is SEHNR and CDR2 FQNEAQ (reference sequence). The CDR3 extends over 17 amino acids. Trimming shortened V by 4 bases and J by 4 bases, and 22 bases separated the two germline ends.